Presented here are 9 T cell receptor beta chains from one specimen sequenced in a study of a mutant IDH1 vaccine in newly diagnosed glioma (dated by TCRdb to the early 2020s). Read against the paper, the sample's time point label means: week 5, during vaccination. Every vaccine dose consisted of 300 ug of a 20-mer mutant IDH1 peptide in Montanide, administered subcutaneously together with topical imiquimod. The antigens of these receptors remain unknown. The library was prepared using the immunoSEQ multiplex PCR assay. TCRdb stores this immuneACCESS table with in-frame sequences only. Part of the clones is absent; in the studies checked, under half of the shortfall reflects unresolved V genes, and no reason is known for the rest. The sample profile shows about 53,000 clones; 70% to 85% of them were found once. The top ten hold 2.5% to 3.5% of the sample. Sequenced material: PBMCs, taken from a glioma patient whose treatment included an IDH1 peptide vaccine. Receptors were obtained from a woman younger than 35 with glioma. Some clones in this sample may be carry-over from other donors' samples.

The rearrangement uses TRBV5-4 and TRBJ1-3; D is possibly TRBD1 (6 bases). With 1 base removed from V and 0 bases from J, the gap between germline ends came to 11 bases. This CDR3 is 16 amino acids long. The germline CDR1 and CDR2 sequences are SGHNT and YYREEE (reference sequence). CDR3 in DNA: TGTGCCAGCAGCTTGAACTTACAGGGCTCTGGAAACACCATATATTTT. Translating it yields CASSLNLQGSGNTIYF.

The chain has TRBV19 and TRBJ2-7; 7 positions match TRBD1. The CDR3 is 13 amino acids. CDR1 is LNHDA and CDR2 is SQIVND in the germline V gene (reference sequence). The V gene end was trimmed by 6 bases and the J gene end by 1 base; junction bases not matched to a gene: 3. CDR3 in amino acids: CASRDRASYEQYF. DNA of the CDR3: TGTGCCAGTAGAGACAGGGCGTCCTACGAGCAGTACTTC.

Remarks on this clone: The sample holds other DNA sequences that translate to the same CDR3. V gene TRBV29-1 combines with J gene TRBJ1-3; TRBD1 matches 9 bases. The V segment lost 0 bases and the J segment 4 bases; nucleotides outside the gene matches: 1. CDR1 is SQVTM, CDR2 ANQGSEA, per germline. The CDR3 has 14 amino acids. CDR3 protein: CSVEEGQGGNTIYF. Here the CDR3 DNA reads TGCAGCGTTGAAGAGGGACAGGGCGGAAACACCATATATTTT.

The chain uses TRBV18 and TRBJ2-7, with 9 positions matching TRBD1. The V gene's germline CDR1 is KGHSH and CDR2 LQKENI. J lost 0 bases, V lost 5 bases, and 8 bases had no gene match. The CDR3 totals 16 residues. Here the CDR3 DNA reads TGTGCCAGCTCAAGCACCGGGACAGGGACCTCCTACGAGCAGTACTTC. Its protein product is CASSSTGTGTSYEQYF.

This chain connects TRBV9 to TRBJ1-3; D is perhaps TRBD1 (6 bases). V lost 3 bases and J lost 0, with 13 bases in between. The germline V gene encodes CDR1 SGDLS and CDR2 YYNGEE. The CDR3 runs 16 residues. DNA for the CDR3: TGTGCCAGCAGCGCCAGAGGACAGAGCTCTGGAAACACCATATATTTT. As protein: CASSARGQSSGNTIYF.

J is TRBJ1-4 and V is TRBV6-5; no firm D call. Germline V lookup: CDR1 MNHEY, CDR2 SVGAGI. The V end was cut by 0 bases, the J end by 8 bases, with 4 bases between. The CDR3 has 12 amino acids. The CDR3 loop reads CASSYSREKLFF. In nucleotides, the CDR3 is TGTGCCAGCAGTTACTCAAGAGAAAAACTGTTTTTT.

The chain recombines TRBV21-1 with TRBJ1-1. TRBV21-1 is noted as a pseudogene. This CDR3 has 15 residues. The CDR3 loop reads CASSSARRVYTEAFF. The CDR3, as DNA: TGTGCCAGCAGCAGCGCACGGCGGGTTTATACTGAAGCTTTCTTT.

This chain joins TRBV6-5 and TRBJ2-7, with D perhaps TRBD1 or TRBD2 (6 bases each). Germline V CDR1 and CDR2: MNHEY, SVGAGI. The CDR3 is 13 residues long. V lost 1 base, J lost 7 bases, and 11 bases lay in between. CDR3: CASSYYEGGEQYF. The CDR3 DNA is TGTGCCAGCAGTTACTATGAAGGGGGGGAGCAGTACTTC.

V gene TRBV6-6 combines with J gene TRBJ2-1; 11 bases map to TRBD2. Germline CDR1 is MNHNY and CDR2 is SVGAGI (reference sequence). The CDR3 loop spans 15 amino acids. V lost 6 bases and J lost 4; bases outside the gene matches: 5. As DNA, the CDR3 is TGTGCCAGCAGCCCCGGGACTAGCGGATACAATGAGCAGTTCTTC. Translation gives CASSPGTSGYNEQFF.